This TCR beta chain was identified in a study of shared clonotypes between healthy human individuals. Study information: Two women and a few men aged 18 to 49 served as donors.

With regard to this clone: Its antigen is still unknown.

Nashville, Tennessee was home to all donors, who were Caucasian adults. The length of the CDR3 is 15 residues. Looked up from germline, CDR1 is LNHDA and CDR2 is SQIVND (reference sequence). Libraries were prepared by immunoSEQ multiplex PCR; TCRdb keeps only in-frame clonotypes and omits some of them. Of about 490,000 clones listed, about 79% were seen once; the top ten hold 10% to 15%. Study results and limitations: The researchers took only blood, and tissue repertoires probably look different. Clonotype sharing across donors was expected to vary with sequencing depth.

V and J are TRBV19 and TRBJ2-5; TRBD2 matches 9 bases. The DNA end favors TRBJ2-7, so the J call may be wrong. The receptor's source is a middle-aged woman in good health. Some clones in this sample may be carry-over from other donors' samples. The sequenced sample consisted of PBMCs. As DNA, the CDR3 is TGTGCCAGTAGTATTGGCGGACTAGCGTATTACGAGCAGTACTTC. The encoded protein is CASSIGGLAYYEQYF.